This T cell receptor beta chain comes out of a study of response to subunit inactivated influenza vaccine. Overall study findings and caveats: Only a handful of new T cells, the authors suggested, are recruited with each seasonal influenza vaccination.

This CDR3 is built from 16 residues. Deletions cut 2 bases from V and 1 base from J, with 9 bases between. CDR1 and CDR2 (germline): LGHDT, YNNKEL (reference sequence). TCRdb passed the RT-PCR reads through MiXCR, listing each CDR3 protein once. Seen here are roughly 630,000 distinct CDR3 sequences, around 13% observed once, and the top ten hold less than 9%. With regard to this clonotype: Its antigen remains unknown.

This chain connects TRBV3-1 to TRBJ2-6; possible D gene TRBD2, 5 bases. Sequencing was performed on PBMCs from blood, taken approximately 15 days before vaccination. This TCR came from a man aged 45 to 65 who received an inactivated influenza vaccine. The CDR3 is CASSQIEGSGANVLTF. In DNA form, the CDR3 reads TGTGCCAGCAGCCAAATAGAGGGTTCTGGGGCCAACGTCCTGACTTTC.